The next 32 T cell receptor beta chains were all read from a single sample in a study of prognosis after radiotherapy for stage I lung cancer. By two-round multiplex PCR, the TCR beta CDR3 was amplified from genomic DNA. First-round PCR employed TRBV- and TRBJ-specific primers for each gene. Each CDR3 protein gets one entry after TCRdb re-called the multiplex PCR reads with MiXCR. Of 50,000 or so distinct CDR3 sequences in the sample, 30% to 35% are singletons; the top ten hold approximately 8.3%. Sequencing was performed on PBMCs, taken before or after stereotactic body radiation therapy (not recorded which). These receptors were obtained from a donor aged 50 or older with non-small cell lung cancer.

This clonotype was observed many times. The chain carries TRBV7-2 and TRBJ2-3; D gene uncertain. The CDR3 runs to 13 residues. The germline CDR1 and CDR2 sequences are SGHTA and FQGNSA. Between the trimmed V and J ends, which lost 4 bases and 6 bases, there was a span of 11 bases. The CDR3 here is CASSSVLMDTQYF. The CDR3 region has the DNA TGTGCCAGCAGCTCAGTACTTATGGATACGCAGTATTTT.

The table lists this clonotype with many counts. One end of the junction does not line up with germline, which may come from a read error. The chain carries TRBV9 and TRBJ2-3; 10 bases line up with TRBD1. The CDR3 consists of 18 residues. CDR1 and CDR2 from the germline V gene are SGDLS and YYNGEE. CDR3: CASSVGTGGGTRTDTQYF. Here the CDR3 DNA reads TGTGCCAGCAGCGTAGGGACAGGGGGAGGCACCCGCACGGATACGCAGTATTTT.

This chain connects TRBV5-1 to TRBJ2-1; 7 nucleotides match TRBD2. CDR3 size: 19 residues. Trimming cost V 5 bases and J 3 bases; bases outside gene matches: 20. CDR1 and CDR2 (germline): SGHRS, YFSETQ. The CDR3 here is CASRDLAATSARVYNEQFF. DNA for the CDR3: TGCGCCAGCAGGGATCTGGCGGCCACTAGCGCGAGGGTCTACAATGAGCAGTTCTTC. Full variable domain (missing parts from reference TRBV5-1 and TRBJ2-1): KAGVTQTPRYLIKTRGQQVTLSCSPISGHRSVSWYQQTPGQGLQFLFEYFSETQRNKGNFPGRFSGRQFSNSRSEMNVSTLELGDSALYLCASRDLAATSARVYNEQFFGPGTRLTVL.

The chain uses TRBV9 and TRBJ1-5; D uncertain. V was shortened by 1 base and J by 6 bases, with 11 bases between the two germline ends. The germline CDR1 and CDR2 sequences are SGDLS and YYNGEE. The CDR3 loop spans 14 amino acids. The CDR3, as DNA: TGTGCCAGCAGCGTATACGGGTTGGGTCAGCCCCAGCATTTT. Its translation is CASSVYGLGQPQHF.

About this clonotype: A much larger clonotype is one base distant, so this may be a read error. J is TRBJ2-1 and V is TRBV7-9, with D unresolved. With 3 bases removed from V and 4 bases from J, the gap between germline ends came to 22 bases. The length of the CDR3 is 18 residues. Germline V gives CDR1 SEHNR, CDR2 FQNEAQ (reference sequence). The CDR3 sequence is CASSFTGYLIGAYNEQFF. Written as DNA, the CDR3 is TGTGCCAGCAGCTTCACCGGGTACCTCATCGGAGCTTACAATGAGCAGTTCTTC. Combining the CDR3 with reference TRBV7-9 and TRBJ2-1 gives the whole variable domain DTGVSQNPRHKITKRGQNVTFRCDPISEHNRLYWYRQTLGQGPEFLTYFQNEAQLEKSRLLSDRFSAERPKGSFSTLEIQRTEQGDSAMYLCASSFTGYLIGAYNEQFFGPGTRLTVL.

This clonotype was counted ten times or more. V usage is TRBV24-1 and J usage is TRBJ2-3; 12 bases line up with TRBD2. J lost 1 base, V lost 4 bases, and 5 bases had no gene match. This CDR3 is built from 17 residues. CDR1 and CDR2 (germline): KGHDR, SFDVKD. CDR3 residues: CATSDRLAGVGTDTQYF. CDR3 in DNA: TGTGCCACCAGTGACAGACTAGCGGGAGTAGGCACAGATACGCAGTATTTT.

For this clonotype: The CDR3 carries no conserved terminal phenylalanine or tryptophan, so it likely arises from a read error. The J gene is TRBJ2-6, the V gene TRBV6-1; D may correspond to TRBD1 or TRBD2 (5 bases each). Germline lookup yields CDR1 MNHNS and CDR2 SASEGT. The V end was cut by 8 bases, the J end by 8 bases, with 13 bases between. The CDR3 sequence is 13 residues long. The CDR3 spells CASFGEGSNVLTL. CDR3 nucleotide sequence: TGTGCCAGCTTCGGCGAGGGGTCCAACGTCCTGACTCTC.

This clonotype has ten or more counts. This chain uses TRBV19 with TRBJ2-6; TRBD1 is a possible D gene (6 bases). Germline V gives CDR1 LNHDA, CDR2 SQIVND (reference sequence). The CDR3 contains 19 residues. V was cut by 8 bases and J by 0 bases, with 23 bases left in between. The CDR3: CASSRLHGGPDSGANVLTF. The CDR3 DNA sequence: TGTGCCAGTTCCCGGCTGCATGGGGGCCCAGACTCTGGGGCCAACGTCCTGACTTTC.

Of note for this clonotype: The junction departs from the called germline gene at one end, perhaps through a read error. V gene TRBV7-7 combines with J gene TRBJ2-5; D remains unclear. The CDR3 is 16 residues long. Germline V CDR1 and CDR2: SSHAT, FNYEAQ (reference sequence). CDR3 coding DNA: TGTGCTAGCAGCTCCCGATCCCCCAACGGCCAAGAGACCCAGTACTTC. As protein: CASSSRSPNGQETQYF.

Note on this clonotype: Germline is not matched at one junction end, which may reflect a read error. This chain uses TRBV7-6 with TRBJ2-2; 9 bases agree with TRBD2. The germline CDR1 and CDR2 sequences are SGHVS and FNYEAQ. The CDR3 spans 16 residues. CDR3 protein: CASSLESSGNSGELFF. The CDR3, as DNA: TGCGCCAGCAGCTTAGAATCTAGCGGGAATAGCGGGGAGCTGTTTTTT.

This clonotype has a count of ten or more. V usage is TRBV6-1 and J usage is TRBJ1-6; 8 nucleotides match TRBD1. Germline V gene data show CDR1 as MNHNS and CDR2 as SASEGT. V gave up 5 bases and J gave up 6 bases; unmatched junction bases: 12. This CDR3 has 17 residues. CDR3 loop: CASSLNARQGFNSPLHF. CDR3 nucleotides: TGTGCCAGCAGTCTCAATGCACGACAGGGGTTTAATTCACCCCTCCACTTT.

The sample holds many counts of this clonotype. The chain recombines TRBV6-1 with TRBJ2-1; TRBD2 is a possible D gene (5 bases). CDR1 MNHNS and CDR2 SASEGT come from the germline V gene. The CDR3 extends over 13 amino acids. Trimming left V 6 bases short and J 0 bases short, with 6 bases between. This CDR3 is CASRGSSYNEQFF. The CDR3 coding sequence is TGTGCCAGCAGGGGGAGCTCCTACAATGAGCAGTTCTTC.

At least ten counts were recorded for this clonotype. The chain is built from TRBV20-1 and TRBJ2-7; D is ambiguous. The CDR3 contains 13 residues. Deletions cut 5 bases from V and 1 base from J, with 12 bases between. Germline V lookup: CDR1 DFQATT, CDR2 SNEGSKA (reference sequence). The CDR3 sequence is CSAYPTPSYEQYF. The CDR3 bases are TGCAGTGCTTACCCGACACCTTCCTACGAGCAGTACTTC.

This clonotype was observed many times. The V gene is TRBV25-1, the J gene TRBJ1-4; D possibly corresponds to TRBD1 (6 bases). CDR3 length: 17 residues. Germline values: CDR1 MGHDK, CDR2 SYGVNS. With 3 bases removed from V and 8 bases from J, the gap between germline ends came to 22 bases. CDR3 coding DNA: TGTGCCAGCAGTGAGCATAGAGGGGGACTAAGGGGAGAAAAACTGTTTTTT. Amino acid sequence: CASSEHRGGLRGEKLFF.

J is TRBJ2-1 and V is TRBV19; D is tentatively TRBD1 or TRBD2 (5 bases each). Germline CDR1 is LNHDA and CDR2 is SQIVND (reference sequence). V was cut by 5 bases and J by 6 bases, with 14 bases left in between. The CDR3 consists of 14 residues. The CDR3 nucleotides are TGTGCCAGTAGTGATGGGGGTCCTAGCAATGAGCAGTTCTTC. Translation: CASSDGGPSNEQFF.

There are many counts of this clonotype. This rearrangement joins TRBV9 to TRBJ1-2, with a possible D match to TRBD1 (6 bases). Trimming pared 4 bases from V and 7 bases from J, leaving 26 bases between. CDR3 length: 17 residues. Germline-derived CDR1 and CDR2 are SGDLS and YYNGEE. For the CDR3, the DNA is TGTGCCAGCAGCCGAGGGGGGACCCCACTCCAAGGGGGTGGCTACACCTTC. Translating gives CASSRGGTPLQGGGYTF.

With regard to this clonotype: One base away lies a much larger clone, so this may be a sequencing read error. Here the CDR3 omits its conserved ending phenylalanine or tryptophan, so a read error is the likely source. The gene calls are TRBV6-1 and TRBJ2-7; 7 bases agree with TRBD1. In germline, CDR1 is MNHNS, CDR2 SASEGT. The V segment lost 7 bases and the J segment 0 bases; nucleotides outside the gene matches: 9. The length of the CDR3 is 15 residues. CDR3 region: CASTLLGTDSYEQYL. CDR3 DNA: TGTGCCAGCACCCTTCTAGGGACAGACTCCTACGAGCAGTACCTC.

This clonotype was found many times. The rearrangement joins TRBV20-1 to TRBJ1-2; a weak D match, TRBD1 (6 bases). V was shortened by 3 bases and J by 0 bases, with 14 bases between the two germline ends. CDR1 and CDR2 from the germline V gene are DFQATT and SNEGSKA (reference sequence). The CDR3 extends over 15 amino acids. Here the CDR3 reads CSARDGTLANYGYTF. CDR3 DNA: TGCAGTGCTAGGGACGGGACACTCGCTAACTATGGCTACACCTTC.

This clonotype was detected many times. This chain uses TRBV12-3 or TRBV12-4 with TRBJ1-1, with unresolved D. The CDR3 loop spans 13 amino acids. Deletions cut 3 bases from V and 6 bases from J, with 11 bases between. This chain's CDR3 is CASSFRGGAEAFF. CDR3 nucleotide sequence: TGTGCCAGCAGTTTCCGAGGTGGGGCTGAAGCTTTCTTT.

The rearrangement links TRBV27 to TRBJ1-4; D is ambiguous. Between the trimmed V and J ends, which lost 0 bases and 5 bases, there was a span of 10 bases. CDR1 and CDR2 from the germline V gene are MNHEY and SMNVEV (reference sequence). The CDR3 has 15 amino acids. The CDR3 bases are TGTGCCAGCAGTTTATCTTTTGGACCAAATGAAAAACTGTTTTTT. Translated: CASSLSFGPNEKLFF.

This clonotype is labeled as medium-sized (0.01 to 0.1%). The CDR3 DNA sequence: TGTGCCTGGAGTGAGCTTGGCTGGGATGGCTACACCTTC. It specifies CAWSELGWDGYTF. The chain joins TRBV30 to TRBJ1-2; D is ambiguous. The V and J ends lost 1 base and 6 bases respectively, with 12 bases between them. The CDR3 consists of 13 residues. Germline V gives CDR1 GTSNPN, CDR2 SVGIG (reference sequence).

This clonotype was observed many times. CDR3 coding DNA: TGTGCCAGCAGCGTAGAACCGGGAGGCTCAATTAGACTTTACAATGAGCAGTTCTTC. It yields the protein CASSVEPGGSIRLYNEQFF. V gene TRBV9 combines with J gene TRBJ2-1; TRBD2 agrees at 7 bases. The CDR3 has 19 residues. The junction had 16 bases not matched to a gene; V was cut back by 0 bases and J by 4 bases. The germline CDR1 and CDR2 sequences are SGDLS and YYNGEE. Drawing the rest from reference TRBV9 and TRBJ2-1, the complete variable domain is DSGVTQTPKHLITATGQRVTLRCSPRSGDLSVYWYQQSLDQGLQFLIQYYNGEERAKGNILERFSAQQFPDLHSELNLSSLELGDSALYFCASSVEPGGSIRLYNEQFFGPGTRLTVL.

CDR3 bases: TGTGCCAGCAGCTTATACGTCCTCTCTGGCTACACCTTC. Its protein product is CASSLYVLSGYTF. This chain connects TRBV7-2 to TRBJ1-2; D is undetermined. Trimming took 2 bases from V and 7 from J, leaving 11 bases between them. The CDR3 is 13 amino acids. Germline values: CDR1 SGHTA, CDR2 FQGNSA.

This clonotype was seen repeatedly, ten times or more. Here the CDR3 reads CASIAQETQYF. DNA for the CDR3: TGTGCCAGCATAGCCCAAGAGACCCAGTACTTC. The chain recombines TRBV28 with TRBJ2-5; no clear D. This CDR3 is 11 amino acids long. Germline CDR1 reads MDHEN; CDR2 reads SYDVKM. V was trimmed by 7 bases and J by 1 base, leaving 4 bases between them.

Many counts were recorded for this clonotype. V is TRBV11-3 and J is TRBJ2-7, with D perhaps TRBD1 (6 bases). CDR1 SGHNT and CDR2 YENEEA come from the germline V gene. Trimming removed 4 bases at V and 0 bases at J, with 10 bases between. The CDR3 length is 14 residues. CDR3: CASSSRGGSYEQYF. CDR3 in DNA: TGTGCCAGCAGCTCCCGAGGGGGCTCCTACGAGCAGTACTTC.

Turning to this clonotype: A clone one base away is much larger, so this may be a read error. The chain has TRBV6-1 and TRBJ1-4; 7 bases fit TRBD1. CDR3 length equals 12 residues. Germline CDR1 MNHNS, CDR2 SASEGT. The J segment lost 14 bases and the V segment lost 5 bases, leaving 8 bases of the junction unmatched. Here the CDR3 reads CASSHQGQRLFF. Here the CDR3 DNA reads TGTGCCAGCAGTCACCAGGGACAGCGGCTGTTTTTT.

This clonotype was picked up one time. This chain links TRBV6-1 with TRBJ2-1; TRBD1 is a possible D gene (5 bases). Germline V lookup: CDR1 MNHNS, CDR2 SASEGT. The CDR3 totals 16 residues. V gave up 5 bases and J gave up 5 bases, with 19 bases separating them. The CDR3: CASSPIGAQGDNEQFF. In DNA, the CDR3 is TGTGCCAGCAGTCCCATAGGGGCCCAAGGAGACAATGAGCAGTTCTTC.

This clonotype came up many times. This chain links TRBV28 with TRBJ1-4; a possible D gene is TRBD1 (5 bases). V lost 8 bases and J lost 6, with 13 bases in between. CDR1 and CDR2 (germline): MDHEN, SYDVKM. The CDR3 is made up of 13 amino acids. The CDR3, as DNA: TGTGCCAGCGGGGGACGGGGTTATGAAAAACTGTTTTTT. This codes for CASGGRGYEKLFF.

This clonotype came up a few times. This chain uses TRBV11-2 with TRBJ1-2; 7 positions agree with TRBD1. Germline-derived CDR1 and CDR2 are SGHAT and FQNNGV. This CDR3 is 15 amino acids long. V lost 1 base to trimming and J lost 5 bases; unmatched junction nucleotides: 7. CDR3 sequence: CASSLVGGQTYGYTF. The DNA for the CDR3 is TGTGCCAGCAGCTTAGTGGGGGGACAGACTTATGGCTACACCTTC.

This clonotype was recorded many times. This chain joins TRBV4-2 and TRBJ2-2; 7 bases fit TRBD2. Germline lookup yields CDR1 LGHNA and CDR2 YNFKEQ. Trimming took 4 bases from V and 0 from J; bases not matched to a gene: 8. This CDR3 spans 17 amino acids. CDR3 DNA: TGTGCCAGCAGCCGTCAATCGGGGGGACCGAACACCGGGGAGCTGTTTTTT. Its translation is CASSRQSGGPNTGELFF.

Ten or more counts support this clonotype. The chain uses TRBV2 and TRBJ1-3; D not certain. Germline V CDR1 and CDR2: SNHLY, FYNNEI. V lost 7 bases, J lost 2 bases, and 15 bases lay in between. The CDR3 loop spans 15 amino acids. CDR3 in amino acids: CASTDKGRTGNTIYF. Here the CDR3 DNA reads TGTGCCAGCACCGACAAGGGCAGGACTGGAAACACCATATATTTT.

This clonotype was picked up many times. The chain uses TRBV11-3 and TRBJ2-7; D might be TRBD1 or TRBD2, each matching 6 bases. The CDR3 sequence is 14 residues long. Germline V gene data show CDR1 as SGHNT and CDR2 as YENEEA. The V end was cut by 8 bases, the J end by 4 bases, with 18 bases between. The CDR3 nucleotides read TGTGCCAGCGGGAACCGGGGGCGGGGATACGAGCAGTACTTC. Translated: CASGNRGRGYEQYF.